This T cell receptor beta chain was observed in a study of long-term antiretroviral therapy in people with HIV. Study findings and constraints: In the period from about 2004 to 2017, blood was collected, possibly under older ART regimens.

Investigators performed immunoSEQ version v3.0 at survey level. Using immunoSEQ multiplex PCR, the repertoire was profiled, and TCRdb retains in-frame clones only, with some absent. The sample lists tens of thousands of clones, 70% to 90% occurring once. This clone came up once. No antigen is known for it. The V gene's germline CDR1 is SGHVS and CDR2 FNYEAQ. The CDR3 extends over 14 amino acids. Germline trimming cut 5 bases from V and 1 base from J; bases unmatched to any gene: 3. The rearrangement links TRBV7-6 to TRBJ2-3, with 7 bases lining up with TRBD2. This specimen was unsorted PBMCs, taken 2.3 years after starting antiretroviral therapy. The receptor's source is a man in his sixties with HIV. CDR3 region: CASSPRGGTDTQYF. CDR3 coding DNA: TGTGCCAGCAGCCCCCGGGGGGGCACAGATACGCAGTATTTT.